In this sample, the clone carrying this T cell receptor (beta chain) turned up a few times. Its specificity is not known. From the RT-PCR reads, TCRdb called clonotypes with MiXCR, one entry per CDR3 protein. The sample has approximately 810 distinct CDR3 sequences, about four fifths seen once. This entry is derived from a study of yellow fever vaccine responses in identical twins. Study results and caveats: Reportedly, the response of twins' T cells to the vaccine seemed partly convergent, partly personalized.

Trimming took off 0 bases at V and 0 bases at J, with 8 bases between the two ends. CDR3 length equals 16 residues. In germline, CDR1 is LGHNA, CDR2 YSLEER. The V gene is TRBV4-3, the J gene TRBJ2-2; the D is unclear. The sequence was collected from a female donor who received the yellow fever vaccine. Specimen: T cells from blood (PBMCs), unsorted or a sorted subset (not recorded which), collected before or after yellow fever vaccination (not recorded which). The CDR3 loop reads CASSQDAVTNTGELFF. CDR3 in DNA: TGCGCCAGCAGCCAAGATGCGGTGACGAACACCGGGGAGCTGTTTTTT.